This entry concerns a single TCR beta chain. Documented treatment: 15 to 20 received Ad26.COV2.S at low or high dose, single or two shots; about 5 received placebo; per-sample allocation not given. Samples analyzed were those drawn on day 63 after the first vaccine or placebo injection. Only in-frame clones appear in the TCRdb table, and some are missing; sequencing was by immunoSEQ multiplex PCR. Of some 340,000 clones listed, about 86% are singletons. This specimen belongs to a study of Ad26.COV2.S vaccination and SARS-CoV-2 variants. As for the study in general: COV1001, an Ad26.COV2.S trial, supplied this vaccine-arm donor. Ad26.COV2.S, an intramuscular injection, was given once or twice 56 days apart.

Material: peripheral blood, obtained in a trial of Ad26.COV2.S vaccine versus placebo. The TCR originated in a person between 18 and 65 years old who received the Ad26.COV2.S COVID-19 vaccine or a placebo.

In nucleotides, the CDR3 is TGCGCCAGCAGCTTGGGGGACAGCGCGGAGACCCAGTACTTC. This encodes CASSLGDSAETQYF. The chain has TRBV5-1 and TRBJ2-5, with 7 nucleotides matching TRBD1. Germline CDR1 and CDR2: SGHRS and YFSETQ. J lost 5 bases, V lost 0 bases, and 4 bases had no gene match. The CDR3 runs 14 residues. Combining the CDR3 with reference TRBV5-1 and TRBJ2-5 gives the whole variable domain KAGVTQTPRYLIKTRGQQVTLSCSPISGHRSVSWYQQTPGQGLQFLFEYFSETQRNKGNFPGRFSGRQFSNSRSEMNVSTLELGDSALYLCASSLGDSAETQYFGPGTRLLVL.